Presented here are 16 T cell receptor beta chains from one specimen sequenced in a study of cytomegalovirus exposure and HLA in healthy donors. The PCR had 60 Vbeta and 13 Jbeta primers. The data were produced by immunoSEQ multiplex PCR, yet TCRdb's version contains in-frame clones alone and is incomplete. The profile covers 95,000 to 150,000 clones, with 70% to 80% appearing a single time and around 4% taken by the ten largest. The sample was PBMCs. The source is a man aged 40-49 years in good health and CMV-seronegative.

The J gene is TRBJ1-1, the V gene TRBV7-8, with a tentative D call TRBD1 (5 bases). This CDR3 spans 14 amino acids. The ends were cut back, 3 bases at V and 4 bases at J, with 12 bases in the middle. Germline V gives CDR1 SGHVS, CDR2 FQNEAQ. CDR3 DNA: TGTGCCAGCAGCTTCTCAGGGTTGGGCACTGAAGCTTTCTTT. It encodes CASSFSGLGTEAFF.

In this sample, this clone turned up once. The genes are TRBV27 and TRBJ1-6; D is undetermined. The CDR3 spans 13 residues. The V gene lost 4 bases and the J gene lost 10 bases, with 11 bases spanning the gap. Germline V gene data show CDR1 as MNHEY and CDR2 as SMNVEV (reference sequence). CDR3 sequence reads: CASSWGRESPLHF. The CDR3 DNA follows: TGTGCCAGCAGTTGGGGTCGGGAATCACCCCTCCACTTT.

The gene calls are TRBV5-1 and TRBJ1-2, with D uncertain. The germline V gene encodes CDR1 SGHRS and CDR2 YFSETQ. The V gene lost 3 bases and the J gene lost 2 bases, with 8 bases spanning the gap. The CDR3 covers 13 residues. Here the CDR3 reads CASSSTVNYGYTF. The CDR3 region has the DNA TGCGCCAGCAGCTCAACGGTAAACTATGGCTACACCTTC.

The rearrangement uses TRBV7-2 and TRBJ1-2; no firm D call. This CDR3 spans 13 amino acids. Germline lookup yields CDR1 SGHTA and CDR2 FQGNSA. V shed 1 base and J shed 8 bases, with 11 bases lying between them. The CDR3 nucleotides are TGTGCCAGCAGCTTAGTATGGTCGGGGGGCTACACCTTC. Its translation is CASSLVWSGGYTF.

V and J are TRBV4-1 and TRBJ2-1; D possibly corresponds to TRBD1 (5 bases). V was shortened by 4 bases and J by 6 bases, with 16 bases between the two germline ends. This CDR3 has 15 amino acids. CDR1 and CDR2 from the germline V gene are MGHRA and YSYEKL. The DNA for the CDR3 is TGCGCCAGCAGCCGATTAGGGGTACGGGTCAATGAGCAGTTCTTC. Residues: CASSRLGVRVNEQFF.

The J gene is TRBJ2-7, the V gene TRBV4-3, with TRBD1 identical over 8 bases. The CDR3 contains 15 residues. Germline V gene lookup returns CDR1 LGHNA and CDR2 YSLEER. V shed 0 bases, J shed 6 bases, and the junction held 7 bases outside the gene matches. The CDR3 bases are TGCGCCAGCAGCCAAGAGAGGACAGGGTCGTTCGAGCAGTACTTC. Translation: CASSQERTGSFEQYF.

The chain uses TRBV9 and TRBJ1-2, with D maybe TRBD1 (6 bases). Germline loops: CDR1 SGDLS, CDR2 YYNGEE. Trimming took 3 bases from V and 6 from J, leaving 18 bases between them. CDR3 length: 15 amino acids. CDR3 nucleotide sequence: TGTGCCAGCAGCGCCAAGGAGACAGGTATCAATGGCTACACCTTC. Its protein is CASSAKETGINGYTF.

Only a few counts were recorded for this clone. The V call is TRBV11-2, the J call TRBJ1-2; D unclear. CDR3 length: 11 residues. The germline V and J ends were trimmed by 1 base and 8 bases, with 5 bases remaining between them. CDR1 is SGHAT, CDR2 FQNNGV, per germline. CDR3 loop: CASSLGGGYTF. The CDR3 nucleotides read TGTGCCAGCAGCTTAGGAGGGGGCTACACCTTC.

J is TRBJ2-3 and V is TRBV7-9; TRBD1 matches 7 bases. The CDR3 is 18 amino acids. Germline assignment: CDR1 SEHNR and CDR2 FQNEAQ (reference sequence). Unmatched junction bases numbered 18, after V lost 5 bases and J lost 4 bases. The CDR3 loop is CASSKRTGGTAHADTQYF. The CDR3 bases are TGTGCCAGCAGCAAGCGGACAGGAGGTACGGCGCACGCAGATACGCAGTATTTT.

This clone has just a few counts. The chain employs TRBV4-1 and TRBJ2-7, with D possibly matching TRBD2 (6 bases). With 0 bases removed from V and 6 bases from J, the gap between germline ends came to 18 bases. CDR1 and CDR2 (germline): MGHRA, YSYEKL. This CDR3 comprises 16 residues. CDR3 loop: CASSQDLVAGAGEQYF. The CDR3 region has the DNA TGCGCCAGCAGCCAAGATTTAGTCGCAGGAGCGGGCGAGCAGTACTTC.

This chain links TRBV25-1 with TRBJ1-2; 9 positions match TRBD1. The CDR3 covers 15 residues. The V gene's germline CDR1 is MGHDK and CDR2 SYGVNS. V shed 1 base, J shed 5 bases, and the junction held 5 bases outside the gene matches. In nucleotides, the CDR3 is TGTGCCAGCAGTGAATTCGTTGGGACAGGGTATGGCTACACCTTC. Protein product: CASSEFVGTGYGYTF.

The CDR3 region has the DNA TGTGCCAGCTCACGGCAGGACAGGTACTACGAGCAGTACTTC. This sequence encodes CASSRQDRYYEQYF. The rearrangement uses TRBV18 and TRBJ2-7; 7 bases are shared with TRBD1. Germline CDR1 reads KGHSH; CDR2 reads LQKENI. CDR3 size: 14 residues. V was pared by 4 bases and J by 3 bases, with 6 bases of the junction left unmatched.

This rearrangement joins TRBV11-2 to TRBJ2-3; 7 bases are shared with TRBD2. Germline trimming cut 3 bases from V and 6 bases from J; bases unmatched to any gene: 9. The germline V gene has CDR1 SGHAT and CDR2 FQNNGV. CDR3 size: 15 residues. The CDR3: CASSFSGAVHDTQYF. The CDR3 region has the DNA TGTGCCAGCAGCTTCAGCGGGGCTGTTCACGATACGCAGTATTTT.

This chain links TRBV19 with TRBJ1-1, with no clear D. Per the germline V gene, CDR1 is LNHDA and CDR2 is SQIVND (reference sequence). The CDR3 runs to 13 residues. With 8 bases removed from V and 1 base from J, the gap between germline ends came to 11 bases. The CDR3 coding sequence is TGTGCCAGTTCGGGAGCGGAGAACACTGAAGCTTTCTTT. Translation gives CASSGAENTEAFF.

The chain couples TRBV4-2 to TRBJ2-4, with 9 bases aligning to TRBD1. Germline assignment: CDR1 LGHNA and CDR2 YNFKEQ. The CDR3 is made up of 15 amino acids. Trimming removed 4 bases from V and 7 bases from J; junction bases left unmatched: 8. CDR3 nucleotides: TGTGCCAGCAGCCGCCGGGACAGGGAGGCCAACATTCAGTACTTC. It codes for CASSRRDREANIQYF.

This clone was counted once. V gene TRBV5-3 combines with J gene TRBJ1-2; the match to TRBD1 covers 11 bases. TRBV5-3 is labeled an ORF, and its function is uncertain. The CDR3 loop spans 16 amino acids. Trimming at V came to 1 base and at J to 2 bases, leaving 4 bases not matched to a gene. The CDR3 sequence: CARSLLGTGGNYGYTF. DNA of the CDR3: TGTGCCAGAAGCTTGTTAGGGACAGGGGGAAACTATGGCTACACCTTC.